The 14 T cell receptor beta chains below all came from one sample that was sequenced in a study of cytomegalovirus exposure and HLA in healthy donors. The PCR used 60 Vbeta and 13 Jbeta primers. The repertoire was sequenced with immunoSEQ multiplex PCR; TCRdb's copy has only in-frame clones and lacks some. Of 120,000 to 150,000 clones in the sample, 65% to 90% were seen once. The sequencing sample was made of PBMCs. These TCRs come from a woman between 25 and 40 years old in good health and CMV-seronegative.

The chain is built from TRBV7-9 and TRBJ2-7; D is perhaps TRBD1 (6 bases). This CDR3 spans 14 amino acids. The germline CDR1 and CDR2 sequences are SEHNR and FQNEAQ (reference sequence). Deletions cut 0 bases from V and 3 bases from J, with 9 bases between. The CDR3 DNA reads TGTGCCAGCAGCTTAGCTTCGACAGGCTACGAGCAGTACTTC. It translates to CASSLASTGYEQYF.

The chain carries TRBV28 and TRBJ1-2; 7 bases match TRBD1. With V trimmed by 4 bases and J by 4 bases, 6 bases remained unmatched. Germline CDR1 MDHEN, CDR2 SYDVKM. The CDR3 length is 14 residues. The CDR3 protein is CASSYLGTVYGYTF. Written as DNA, the CDR3 is TGTGCCAGCAGTTACCTTGGGACAGTCTATGGCTACACCTTC.

This chain joins TRBV10-2 and TRBJ2-1; 8 bases align to TRBD2. The CDR3 has 16 residues. The germline CDR1 and CDR2 sequences are WSHSY and SAAADI. Unmatched junction bases numbered 2, after V lost 1 base and J lost 0 bases. The chain's CDR3 is CASSEWAGGSYNEQFF. The CDR3 bases are TGCGCCAGCAGTGAGTGGGCGGGGGGCTCCTACAATGAGCAGTTCTTC.

This clone was found once. The CDR3 here is CASGTGAGNTIYF. CDR3 DNA sequence: TGTGCTAGTGGTACAGGGGCTGGAAACACCATATATTTT. This chain uses TRBV12-5 with TRBJ1-3; the match to TRBD1 covers 7 bases. CDR1 and CDR2 (germline): LGHNT, FRNRAP. V dropped 5 bases and J dropped 2; count of bases not matched to a gene: 0. This CDR3 is 13 amino acids long. Full variable domain (remainder filled in from reference TRBV12-5 and TRBJ1-3): DARVTQTPRHKVTEMGQEVTMRCQPILGHNTVFWYRQTMMQGLELLAYFRNRAPLDDSGMPKDRFSAEMPDATLATLKIQPSEPRDSAVYFCASGTGAGNTIYFGEGSWLTVV.

This clone was seen once. The rearrangement joins TRBV28 to TRBJ1-2; TRBD1 matches at 7 bases. This CDR3 comprises 15 residues. The V and J ends lost 4 bases and 4 bases, in that order; junction bases with no gene match: 9. Per germline, CDR1 MDHEN and CDR2 SYDVKM. The CDR3 reads CASSSPDRAGYGYTF. CDR3 sequence (DNA): TGTGCCAGCAGTTCTCCCGACAGGGCCGGCTATGGCTACACCTTC.

The chain joins TRBV28 to TRBJ1-4; TRBD1 is a possible D gene (5 bases). Trimming took 7 bases from V and 8 from J, leaving 14 bases between them. The CDR3 covers 13 residues. CDR1 and CDR2 from the germline V gene are MDHEN and SYDVKM. The CDR3: CASKEGAEEKLFF. Here the CDR3 DNA reads TGTGCCAGCAAAGAAGGGGCAGAGGAAAAACTGTTTTTT.

This chain connects TRBV15 to TRBJ1-2; D unresolved. The CDR3 extends over 13 amino acids. The germline gives CDR1 LNHNV, CDR2 YYDKDF (reference sequence). V shed 0 bases and J shed 5 bases, with 7 bases lying between them. The CDR3 sequence: CATSRDRYYGYTF. The CDR3 nucleotides are TGTGCCACCAGCAGAGATCGTTATTATGGCTACACCTTC.

V is TRBV29-1 and J is TRBJ2-7, with 10 bases aligning to TRBD2. J was trimmed by 7 bases and V by 5 bases; bases with no gene match: 8. Germline CDR1 is SQVTM and CDR2 is ANQGSEA. There are 13 residues in the CDR3. The CDR3 loop reads CSVLAGEGYEQYF. The CDR3 bases are TGCAGCGTTCTAGCGGGAGAGGGCTATGAGCAGTACTTC.

The rearrangement uses TRBV7-2 and TRBJ1-1; D is uncertain. V was pared by 4 bases and J by 10 bases, with 16 bases between. The CDR3 length is 13 residues. CDR1 is SGHTA and CDR2 is FQGNSA in the germline V gene. This chain's CDR3 is CASSSVELVRAFF. The CDR3 DNA is TGTGCCAGCAGCTCAGTGGAGCTTGTCAGAGCTTTCTTT.

This clone appeared a single time. The V gene is TRBV27, the J gene TRBJ1-2; weak D call: TRBD1 (6 bases). The CDR3 has 16 amino acids. Germline CDR1 reads MNHEY; CDR2 reads SMNVEV (reference sequence). Trimming shortened V by 2 bases and J by 1 base, and 14 bases separated the two germline ends. In DNA, the CDR3 is TGTGCCAGCAGTTTACGGAACGGGACATTTAACTATGGCTACACCTTC. This encodes CASSLRNGTFNYGYTF.

The sample holds a few counts of this clone. The chain combines TRBV6-5 with TRBJ2-7, with 13 bases aligning to TRBD2. After removal of 6 bases from V and 7 bases from J, the junction contained 9 bases not matched to a gene. This CDR3 is built from 15 residues. Germline CDR1 reads MNHEY; CDR2 reads SVGAGI. The CDR3 DNA follows: TGTGCCAGCAGCATGACTAGCGGGAGGACCTGGGAGCAGTACTTC. This gives the protein CASSMTSGRTWEQYF.

The chain has TRBV6-5 and TRBJ1-4; the D gene is possibly TRBD1 (5 bases). The V gene's germline CDR1 is MNHEY and CDR2 SVGAGI. This CDR3 contains 16 residues. Trimming left V 0 bases short and J 8 bases short, with 16 bases between. CDR3 sequence reads: CASSYSSGARLEKLFF. The CDR3 nucleotides are TGTGCCAGCAGTTACTCTTCTGGGGCTCGCTTGGAAAAACTGTTTTTT.

This clone came up many times. The chain employs TRBV5-4 and TRBJ1-1; 7 bases are shared with TRBD1. Germline CDR1 reads SGHNT; CDR2 reads YYREEE (reference sequence). This CDR3 has 14 amino acids. With V trimmed by 1 base and J by 3 bases, 3 bases remained unmatched. Here the CDR3 reads CASSLPQGDTEAFF. The DNA of the CDR3 is TGTGCCAGCAGCTTGCCGCAGGGGGACACTGAAGCTTTCTTT.

The chain combines TRBV9 with TRBJ1-3; D is undetermined. Trimming cost V 1 base and J 0 bases, with 8 bases left between them. The CDR3 spans 15 residues. Germline V gene lookup returns CDR1 SGDLS and CDR2 YYNGEE. The CDR3 here is CASSVLGNSGNTIYF. CDR3 in DNA: TGTGCCAGCAGCGTATTGGGCAACTCTGGAAACACCATATATTTT.